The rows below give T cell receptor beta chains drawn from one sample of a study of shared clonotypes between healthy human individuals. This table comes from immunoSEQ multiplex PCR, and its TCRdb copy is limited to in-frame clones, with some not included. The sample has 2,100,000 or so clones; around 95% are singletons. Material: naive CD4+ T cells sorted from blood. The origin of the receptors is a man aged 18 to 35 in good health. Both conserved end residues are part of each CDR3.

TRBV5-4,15,CASSLVGGATDTQYF
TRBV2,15,CASREGVASGNTIYF
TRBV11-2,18,CASSLLAGGNRDTDTQYF
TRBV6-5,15,CASSPRRVGNQPQHF
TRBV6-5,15,CASRPSGTPNQPQHF
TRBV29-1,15,CSVDQVEGGREKLFF
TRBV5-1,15,CASSSGQGSAGELFF
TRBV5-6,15,CASSLDSGSRSPLHF
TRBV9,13,CASSVVEGETQYF
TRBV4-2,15,CASSRSTVIYNEQFF
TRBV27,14,CASSLSGANYGYTF
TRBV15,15,CATSRTGEAGNTIYF
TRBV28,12,CASQGGGTEAFF
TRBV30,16,CAWSVRQYSMNTEAFF
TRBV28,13,CASRHRALGGYTF
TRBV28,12,CASSLNPPEAFF
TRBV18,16,CASSPPSGGVKDTQYF
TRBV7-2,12,CASSFRNYGYTF
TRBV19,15,CASSQTSGNPDTQYF
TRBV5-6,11,CASSFRQRYTF
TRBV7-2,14,CASSLNPKNTEAFF
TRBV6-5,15,CASSFAGAGNSPLHF
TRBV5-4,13,CASSLQGQETQYF
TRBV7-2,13,CASSPSGSYGYTF
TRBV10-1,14,CASSPGLAGYEQYF
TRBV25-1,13,CASAQRETAEQFF
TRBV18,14,CASSLYRRSYEQYF
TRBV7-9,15,CASSPGGEYNSPLHF
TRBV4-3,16,CASSSPGGSGANVLTF
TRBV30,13,CAWSGGSNQPQHF
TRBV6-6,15,CASSHGTSGVKTQYF
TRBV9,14,CASSVEGSGTEAFF
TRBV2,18,CASSEPSSGGPSYNEQFF
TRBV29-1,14,CSINQGQGLNGYTF
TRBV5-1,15,CASSSTTALGTEAFF
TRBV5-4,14,CASSKGQLTPEQYF
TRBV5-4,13,CASSPDPSYEQYF
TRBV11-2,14,CASSLVLPAGELFF
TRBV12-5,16,CASGLGVAASTDTQYF
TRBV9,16,CASSVGWTGGSYEQYF
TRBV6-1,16,CASSDLDRLAKNIQYF
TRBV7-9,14,CASSSGTGDYGYTF
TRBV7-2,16,CASSLAGTSATYEQYF
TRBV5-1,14,CASSLVSPKAAQYF
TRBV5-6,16,CASSIVAGDRTDTQYF